These 17 T cell receptor beta chains were all obtained from the same sample, sequenced in a study of graft-versus-host responses after intestinal transplantation. Antigens of these TCRs are unknown. Assay: immunoSEQ multiplex PCR; the TCRdb copy retains only in-frame clones and omits some. In the table there are roughly 97,000 clones, roughly 84% of which are singletons. The specimen was unstimulated CD4+ T cells sorted from spleen or lymph node cells, collected before intestinal transplant. These receptors came from a human donor who received an intestinal transplant.

This chain uses TRBV28 with TRBJ2-3; D is ambiguous. The CDR3 has 11 residues. V gave up 2 bases and J gave up 9 bases, with 6 bases separating them. Germline V gene data show CDR1 as MDHEN and CDR2 as SYDVKM. CDR3 sequence: CASSLRVTQYF. The CDR3 region has the DNA TGTGCCAGCAGTTTACGGGTCACGCAGTATTTT.

The CDR3 sequence is CASSIEGGNIQYF. CDR3 coding DNA: TGTGCCAGTAGTATCGAGGGCGGAAACATTCAGTACTTC. The chain uses TRBV19 and TRBJ2-4; D perhaps matches TRBD2 (5 bases). This CDR3 contains 13 residues. Trimming removed 3 bases from V and 6 bases from J, with 9 bases in between. CDR1 and CDR2 (germline): LNHDA, SQIVND (reference sequence).

This chain links TRBV19 with TRBJ2-5; 9 nucleotides agree with TRBD1. The CDR3 loop spans 12 amino acids. Germline V CDR1 and CDR2: LNHDA, SQIVND (reference sequence). V was clipped by 3 bases and J by 11 bases; unmatched bases: 4. The CDR3 sequence: CASSIGTGKQYF. In DNA form, the CDR3 reads TGTGCCAGTAGTATTGGGACAGGGAAGCAGTACTTC.

The rearrangement links TRBV18 to TRBJ2-5; D is perhaps TRBD1 or TRBD2 (5 bases each). Germline CDR1 KGHSH, CDR2 LQKENI. CDR3 size: 15 residues. V was cut by 3 bases and J by 4 bases, with 15 bases left in between. CDR3 coding DNA: TGTGCCAGCTCACCGGGGGACCCGGCTATAGAGACCCAGTACTTC. It codes for CASSPGDPAIETQYF.

The genes are TRBV7-9 and TRBJ2-2; D may be TRBD1 (5 bases). V shed 5 bases and J shed 3 bases, with 10 bases lying between them. CDR1 and CDR2 (germline): SEHNR, FQNEAQ (reference sequence). The CDR3 totals 14 residues. CDR3 sequence reads: CASSTRVDTGELFF. The CDR3 nucleotides are TGTGCCAGCAGCACCAGGGTTGACACCGGGGAGCTGTTTTTT.

This chain links TRBV7-9 with TRBJ2-5; 8 bases match TRBD2. The V segment lost 6 bases and the J segment 1 base; nucleotides outside the gene matches: 4. CDR1 SEHNR and CDR2 FQNEAQ come from the germline V gene (reference sequence). CDR3 length: 14 amino acids. As DNA, the CDR3 is TGTGCCAGCAGGAGAGCGGGGGTCCAAGAGACCCAGTACTTC. Amino acid sequence: CASRRAGVQETQYF.

The chain combines TRBV5-1 with TRBJ2-5, with 7 bases fitting TRBD1. The germline gives CDR1 SGHRS, CDR2 YFSETQ. The J segment lost 2 bases and the V segment lost 6 bases, leaving 7 bases of the junction unmatched. The CDR3 is made up of 14 amino acids. This CDR3 reads CASNLGQPQETQYF. DNA for the CDR3: TGCGCCAGCAACCTGGGACAGCCTCAAGAGACCCAGTACTTC.

The chain employs TRBV7-3 and TRBJ2-1; 7 nucleotides match TRBD1. Germline V lookup: CDR1 SGHTA, CDR2 FQGTGA. Trimming took 2 bases from V and 1 from J; bases not matched to a gene: 5. There are 16 residues in the CDR3. This chain's CDR3 is CASSLFGGQSYNEQFF. CDR3 DNA: TGTGCCAGCAGCTTATTTGGGGGACAGTCCTACAATGAGCAGTTCTTC.

This chain joins TRBV6-4 and TRBJ2-7; 9 nucleotides align to TRBD1. V lost 4 bases to trimming and J lost 2 bases; unmatched junction nucleotides: 6. The CDR3 consists of 15 residues. Looked up from germline, CDR1 is MRHNA and CDR2 is SNTAGT. The CDR3 region is CASSAGQGPAYEQYF. The CDR3 region has the DNA TGTGCCAGCAGTGCAGGACAGGGGCCAGCCTACGAGCAGTACTTC.

This clone was detected once. The chain recombines TRBV6-5 with TRBJ2-3; TRBD1 or TRBD2 may be the D gene (5 bases each). CDR3 size: 14 residues. CDR1 and CDR2 from the germline V gene are MNHEY and SVGAGI. Trimming removed 0 bases at V and 2 bases at J, with 6 bases between. The CDR3 loop is CASSYSGTTDTQYF. DNA for the CDR3: TGTGCCAGCAGTTACTCAGGGACCACAGATACGCAGTATTTT.

The chain couples TRBV9 to TRBJ2-7; no clear D. This CDR3 contains 16 residues. Trimming stripped 0 bases from V and 2 bases from J, with 15 bases between. Germline CDR1 and CDR2: SGDLS and YYNGEE. Written as DNA, the CDR3 is TGTGCCAGCAGCGTAGAAGTCGGTTCCGTTCCCTACGAGCAGTACTTC. This encodes CASSVEVGSVPYEQYF.

V gene TRBV4-2 combines with J gene TRBJ2-1, with 7 bases fitting TRBD2. The CDR3 has 18 amino acids. J was trimmed by 2 bases and V by 1 base; bases with no gene match: 11. The germline CDR1 and CDR2 sequences are LGHNA and YNFKEQ. CDR3 sequence reads: CASSQVAGEREAYNEQFF. The CDR3 bases are TGTGCCAGCAGCCAAGTTGCGGGGGAGCGGGAAGCCTACAATGAGCAGTTCTTC.

This clone was observed a single time. This rearrangement joins TRBV12-5 to TRBJ1-6, with 8 bases that match TRBD1. Germline lookup yields CDR1 LGHNT and CDR2 FRNRAP. CDR3 length: 15 amino acids. V lost 7 bases, J lost 7 bases, and 9 bases stayed unmatched. Here the CDR3 reads CASEIPGQDNSPLHF. The CDR3 DNA reads as TGTGCTAGTGAAATCCCGGGACAGGACAATTCACCCCTCCACTTT.

This chain joins TRBV18 and TRBJ2-7; 7 bases line up with TRBD1. The CDR3 runs to 15 residues. Trimming at V came to 4 bases and at J to 2 bases, leaving 8 bases not matched to a gene. From germline, CDR1 is KGHSH and CDR2 LQKENI. The CDR3 DNA sequence: TGTGCCAGCTCACTCTCTGGGACAGTTACCTACGAGCAGTACTTC. It encodes CASSLSGTVTYEQYF.

This rearrangement joins TRBV5-6 to TRBJ2-7; D uncertain. This CDR3 is 12 amino acids long. With 0 bases removed from V and 2 bases from J, the gap between germline ends came to 3 bases. The germline V gene encodes CDR1 SGHDT and CDR2 YYEEEE. Written as DNA, the CDR3 is TGTGCCAGCAGCTTGGAGCCCTACGAGCAGTACTTC. Translation gives CASSLEPYEQYF.

The chain combines TRBV5-1 with TRBJ1-4; D is unresolved. With 4 bases removed from V and 0 bases from J, the gap between germline ends came to 10 bases. Per the germline V gene, CDR1 is SGHRS and CDR2 is YFSETQ. The length of the CDR3 is 15 residues. For the CDR3, the DNA is TGCGCCAGCAGCCTCCGGACGGCAACTAATGAAAAACTGTTTTTT. This gives the protein CASSLRTATNEKLFF. The full variable domain, with the rest looked up from reference TRBV5-1 and TRBJ1-4, is KAGVTQTPRYLIKTRGQQVTLSCSPISGHRSVSWYQQTPGQGLQFLFEYFSETQRNKGNFPGRFSGRQFSNSRSEMNVSTLELGDSALYLCASSLRTATNEKLFFGSGTQLSVL.

V gene TRBV9 combines with J gene TRBJ1-1; the D gene is possibly TRBD1 (6 bases). Between the trimmed V and J ends, which lost 4 bases and 1 base, there was a span of 14 bases. Germline V lookup: CDR1 SGDLS, CDR2 YYNGEE. The CDR3 has 15 amino acids. CDR3 residues: CASSPRTAPNTEAFF. Here the CDR3 DNA reads TGTGCCAGCAGCCCCCGGACAGCGCCGAACACTGAAGCTTTCTTT.